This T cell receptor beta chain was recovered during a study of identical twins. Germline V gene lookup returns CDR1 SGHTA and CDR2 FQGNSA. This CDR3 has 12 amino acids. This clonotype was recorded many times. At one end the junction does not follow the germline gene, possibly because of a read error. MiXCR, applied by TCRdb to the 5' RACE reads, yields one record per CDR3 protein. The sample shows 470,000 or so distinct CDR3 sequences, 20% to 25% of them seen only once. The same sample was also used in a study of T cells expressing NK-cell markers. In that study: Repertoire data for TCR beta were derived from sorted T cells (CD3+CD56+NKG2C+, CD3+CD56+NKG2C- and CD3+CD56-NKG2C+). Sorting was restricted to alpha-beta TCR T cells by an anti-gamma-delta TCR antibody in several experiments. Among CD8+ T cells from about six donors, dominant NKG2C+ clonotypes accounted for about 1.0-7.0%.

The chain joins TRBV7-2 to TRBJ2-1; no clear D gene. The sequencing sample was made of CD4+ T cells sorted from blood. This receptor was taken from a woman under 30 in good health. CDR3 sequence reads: CASSLSAYEQFF. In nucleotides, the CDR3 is TGCGCCAGCAGCTTGTCTGCCTATGAGCAGTTCTTC.